A single T cell receptor (beta chain) is shown here with its context. The entry originates in a study of blood T cell repertoires in COVID-19. Germline lookup yields CDR1 MNHEY and CDR2 SVGEGT. This CDR3 has 17 amino acids. The V gene end was trimmed by 0 bases and the J gene end by 8 bases; junction bases not matched to a gene: 7. Using immunoSEQ multiplex PCR, the repertoire was profiled, and TCRdb retains in-frame clones only, with some absent. Among around 100,000 clones, around nine tenths were seen once, and the ten largest hold just over 15%. This receptor was taken from a human donor in a cohort sampled during active COVID-19. The sequenced sample consisted of peripheral blood. The J gene is TRBJ2-3, the V gene TRBV6-2 or TRBV6-3; 14 bases line up with TRBD2. Here the CDR3 DNA reads TGTGCCAGCAGTTACTCTGGGACTAGCGGGAGCTTAGCTACGCAGTATTTT. Encoded protein: CASSYSGTSGSLATQYF.